The next 27 T cell receptor beta chains were all read from a single sample in a study of T-cell reconstitution after alpha-beta-depleted transplantation in children. Preparation of the TCRbeta library involved a method that used unique molecular identifiers. TCRdb reanalysed the PCR reads using MiXCR and keeps one entry per CDR3 protein. The table lists hundreds of thousands of distinct CDR3 sequences, approximately 13% of them singletons. This sample comprised PBMCs, mostly from graft donor cells, obtained 360 days after TCRalphabeta/CD19-depleted stem cell transplant. Receptors were obtained from a male patient younger than 18 who had a stem cell transplant for acute myeloid leukemia, so the T cells may come from the graft donor.

The chain couples TRBV7-9 to TRBJ2-7; D uncertain. Trimming shortened V by 1 base and J by 5 bases, and 6 bases separated the two germline ends. CDR1 is SEHNR and CDR2 is FQNEAQ in the germline V gene (reference sequence). This CDR3 contains 12 residues. Written as DNA, the CDR3 is TGTGCCAGCAGCTTAGTGTTGAACGAGCAGTACTTC. Residues: CASSLVLNEQYF.

This clonotype was seen ten or more times. The chain links TRBV25-1 to TRBJ2-5, with D perhaps TRBD1 (6 bases). The CDR3 is 15 amino acids. Trimming took 4 bases from V and 0 from J, leaving 12 bases between them. Per the germline V gene, CDR1 is MGHDK and CDR2 is SYGVNS. This CDR3 is CASSARTDHQETQYF. Written as DNA, the CDR3 is TGTGCCAGCAGTGCCCGGACAGACCACCAAGAGACCCAGTACTTC.

The J gene is TRBJ2-7, the V gene TRBV9; TRBD1 agrees at 10 bases. Per germline, CDR1 SGDLS and CDR2 YYNGEE. V trimming: 2 bases; J trimming: 2 bases; junction bases outside the gene matches: 7. This CDR3 spans 16 amino acids. CDR3 sequence reads: CASSVAPGQGAYEQYF. The CDR3 DNA is TGTGCCAGCAGCGTTGCCCCAGGACAGGGGGCCTACGAGCAGTACTTC.

This clonotype was seen a handful of times. This chain connects TRBV12-3 or TRBV12-4 to TRBJ2-3, with TRBD1 identical over 7 bases. V lost 2 bases and J lost 3; bases outside the gene matches: 11. The CDR3 is 17 amino acids. The CDR3 reads CASSLSPTGSRTDTQYF. The CDR3 nucleotides are TGTGCCAGCAGTTTATCCCCGACAGGGAGTCGGACAGATACGCAGTATTTT.

This clonotype was seen only a few times. The CDR3 is CASSFPWVNQPQHF. The CDR3 coding sequence is TGTGCCAGCAGTTTCCCGTGGGTTAATCAGCCCCAGCATTTT. The chain has TRBV28 and TRBJ1-5; D is undetermined. Germline V lookup: CDR1 MDHEN, CDR2 SYDVKM. The CDR3 extends over 14 amino acids. V was pared by 3 bases and J by 4 bases, with 10 bases between.

The sample holds a few counts of this clonotype. This rearrangement joins TRBV29-1 to TRBJ2-1; TRBD2 matches 12 bases. CDR3 size: 13 residues. Germline assignment: CDR1 SQVTM and CDR2 ANQGSEA. After removal of 1 base from V and 11 bases from J, the junction contained 3 bases not matched to a gene. The CDR3 loop reads CSVEGTSGKKQFF. In DNA form, the CDR3 reads TGCAGCGTTGAAGGGACTAGCGGGAAAAAGCAGTTCTTC.

The chain carries TRBV4-2 and TRBJ2-7, with 14 bases matching TRBD2. Losses at the gene ends were 2 bases for V and 4 bases for J; bases not matched to a gene: 4. The CDR3 totals 16 residues. Looked up from germline, CDR1 is LGHNA and CDR2 is YNFKEQ. The CDR3 DNA sequence: TGTGCCAGCAGCCAACTACGACTAGCGGGAGGGTACGAGCAGTACTTC. This codes for CASSQLRLAGGYEQYF.

The chain uses TRBV30 and TRBJ2-1; 14 bases fit TRBD2. This CDR3 spans 13 amino acids. The J segment lost 15 bases and the V segment lost 5 bases, leaving 9 bases of the junction unmatched. Germline values: CDR1 GTSNPN, CDR2 SVGIG (reference sequence). The CDR3 DNA follows: TGTGCCTGGCTTCGACTAGCGGGAGGGCCCGGGTTCTTC. Its translation: CAWLRLAGGPGFF.

The gene calls are TRBV5-1 and TRBJ1-1; TRBD1 might be the D (6 bases). CDR3 size: 15 residues. Germline assignment: CDR1 SGHRS and CDR2 YFSETQ. V was shortened by 4 bases and J by 8 bases, with 21 bases between the two germline ends. This CDR3 reads CASSVLLGSGGEAFF. The CDR3 nucleotides are TGCGCCAGCAGCGTCCTTCTGGGGAGCGGGGGCGAAGCTTTCTTT.

The rearrangement uses TRBV5-1 and TRBJ2-1; the match to TRBD2 covers 11 bases. The CDR3 spans 16 residues. Germline lookup yields CDR1 SGHRS and CDR2 YFSETQ. V lost 6 bases and J lost 3; bases outside the gene matches: 8. CDR3 sequence reads: CASTLPGTSGYNEQFF. DNA of the CDR3: TGCGCCAGCACACTCCCCGGGACTAGCGGCTACAATGAGCAGTTCTTC. Full variable domain (outside the CDR3, taken from reference TRBV5-1 and TRBJ2-1): KAGVTQTPRYLIKTRGQQVTLSCSPISGHRSVSWYQQTPGQGLQFLFEYFSETQRNKGNFPGRFSGRQFSNSRSEMNVSTLELGDSALYLCASTLPGTSGYNEQFFGPGTRLTVL.

This clonotype came up many times. CDR3 bases: TGTGCCAGCAGCTTAGTGGTTGGGGGAGCCAACTCCTACAATGAGCAGTTCTTC. Protein product: CASSLVVGGANSYNEQFF. The V call is TRBV7-2, the J call TRBJ2-1; D is possibly TRBD1 or TRBD2 (5 bases each). There are 18 residues in the CDR3. V was trimmed by 1 base and J by 0 bases, leaving 16 bases between them. Germline-derived CDR1 and CDR2 are SGHTA and FQGNSA.

This rearrangement joins TRBV5-1 to TRBJ2-1, with 8 bases matching TRBD1. Germline assignment: CDR1 SGHRS and CDR2 YFSETQ. The CDR3 consists of 15 residues. V was clipped by 0 bases and J by 8 bases; unmatched bases: 7. Here the CDR3 reads CASSLVTGGRDEQFF. The CDR3 DNA is TGCGCCAGCAGCTTGGTAACAGGGGGAAGGGATGAGCAGTTCTTC.

This clonotype has ten or more counts. J is TRBJ1-5 and V is TRBV28; possibly TRBD1 for D (6 bases). V was shortened by 1 base and J by 2 bases, with 12 bases between the two germline ends. This CDR3 is 16 amino acids long. Germline values: CDR1 MDHEN, CDR2 SYDVKM. The CDR3 bases are TGTGCCAGCAGTTTATCCCTTCCAGGGGGCAATCAGCCCCAGCATTTT. Protein sequence: CASSLSLPGGNQPQHF.

This clonotype showed up just a few times. The rearrangement joins TRBV20-1 to TRBJ2-7; no clear D gene. The CDR3 is made up of 8 amino acids. The germline CDR1 and CDR2 sequences are DFQATT and SNEGSKA (reference sequence). The DNA of the CDR3 is TGCAGCTCCTACGAGCAGTACTTC. It encodes CSSYEQYF.

This clonotype was seen repeatedly, ten times or more. The chain employs TRBV5-1 and TRBJ1-1, with TRBD1 as a possible D gene (6 bases). Germline V gives CDR1 SGHRS, CDR2 YFSETQ. The CDR3 spans 13 residues. V lost 4 bases, J lost 2 bases, and 9 bases lay in between. Here the CDR3 DNA reads TGCGCCAGCAGCGTCAGGGGCAACACTGAAGCTTTCTTT. It is translated as CASSVRGNTEAFF.

This chain joins TRBV20-1 and TRBJ2-5; TRBD2 matches 10 bases. V lost 6 bases and J lost 7; bases outside the gene matches: 8. The CDR3 has 13 amino acids. Germline CDR1 and CDR2: DFQATT and SNEGSKA (reference sequence). CDR3 residues: CSASLAGVGTQYF. The CDR3 DNA reads TGCAGTGCATCGCTAGCGGGAGTAGGGACCCAGTACTTC.

V usage is TRBV29-1 and J usage is TRBJ1-2, with D unclear. CDR3 length: 8 amino acids. Germline loops: CDR1 SQVTM, CDR2 ANQGSEA. Trimming took 3 bases from V and 10 from J, leaving 3 bases between them. In DNA form, the CDR3 reads TGCAGCGTTGACAACTACACCTTC. Amino acids: CSVDNYTF.

The chain recombines TRBV28 with TRBJ2-3; TRBD2 aligns across 15 bases. The CDR3 runs to 17 residues. J gave up 6 bases and V 6 bases, and 10 bases lay outside the gene matches. The germline V gene has CDR1 MDHEN and CDR2 SYDVKM. The CDR3 loop is CASRIRTSGRARDTQYF. In nucleotides, the CDR3 is TGTGCCAGCAGAATTCGGACTAGCGGGAGGGCCCGTGATACGCAGTATTTT. The variable domain in full, with the rest retrieved from reference TRBV28 and TRBJ2-3, is DVKVTQSSRYLVKRTGEKVFLECVQDMDHENMFWYRQDPGLGLRLIYFSYDVKMKEKGDIPEGYSVSREKKERFSLILESASTNQTSMYLCASRIRTSGRARDTQYFGPGTRLTVL.

This clonotype was counted at least ten times. V is TRBV29-1 and J is TRBJ2-7; D might be TRBD1 or TRBD2, each matching 6 bases. Germline-derived CDR1 and CDR2 are SQVTM and ANQGSEA. Deletions cut 0 bases from V and 4 bases from J, with 16 bases between. This CDR3 comprises 15 residues. The DNA for the CDR3 is TGCAGCGTTGAAGAAAGGCGTGGGGGGCAATACGAGCAGTACTTC. Protein sequence: CSVEERRGGQYEQYF.

In this sample, this clonotype turned up many times. The chain joins TRBV20-1 to TRBJ2-7; D is perhaps TRBD2 (6 bases). Germline assignment: CDR1 DFQATT and CDR2 SNEGSKA (reference sequence). V lost 5 bases and J 3 bases, leaving 11 bases between the germline ends. CDR3 length: 12 amino acids. The DNA of the CDR3 is TGCAGTGCTTCCGGGACTCTCTACGAGCAGTACTTC. It codes for CSASGTLYEQYF.

This chain joins TRBV9 and TRBJ2-5; D not certain. The CDR3 runs to 14 residues. With 0 bases removed from V and 5 bases from J, the gap between germline ends came to 11 bases. From germline, CDR1 is SGDLS and CDR2 YYNGEE. CDR3 DNA: TGTGCCAGCAGCGTAGGTCCTCTGAGGGAGACCCAGTACTTC. Amino acid sequence: CASSVGPLRETQYF.

The genes are TRBV6-2 or TRBV6-3 and TRBJ2-5, with 9 bases fitting TRBD2. Germline V gene data show CDR1 as MNHEY and CDR2 as SVGEGT. The trim removed 2 bases at V and 4 bases at J, leaving 8 bases unmatched. This CDR3 spans 16 amino acids. The CDR3 DNA follows: TGTGCCAGCAGTTACGGAAACGGCGGGAGGGCAGAGACCCAGTACTTC. Protein: CASSYGNGGRAETQYF.

The table lists this clonotype with a few counts. V is TRBV7-2 and J is TRBJ2-3; 7 nucleotides align to TRBD2. The germline V gene encodes CDR1 SGHTA and CDR2 FQGNSA. This CDR3 has 18 residues. J lost 0 bases, V lost 0 bases, and 9 bases had no gene match. In DNA, the CDR3 is TGTGCCAGCAGCTTAGCGCAGGTACTAGCGTACAGCACAGATACGCAGTATTTT. Protein: CASSLAQVLAYSTDTQYF.

The genes are TRBV20-1 and TRBJ2-1; D call uncertain. V lost 1 base, J lost 3 bases, and 4 bases lay in between. This CDR3 is 12 amino acids long. The germline V gene encodes CDR1 DFQATT and CDR2 SNEGSKA (reference sequence). The CDR3 here is CSARAYYNEQFF. CDR3 nucleotide sequence: TGCAGTGCTAGAGCATACTACAATGAGCAGTTCTTC.

The chain links TRBV7-9 to TRBJ1-1; 8 nucleotides align to TRBD1. The germline V gene has CDR1 SEHNR and CDR2 FQNEAQ (reference sequence). CDR3 size: 15 residues. The V segment lost 5 bases and the J segment 0 bases; nucleotides outside the gene matches: 5. CDR3 sequence (DNA): TGTGCCAGCAGCCCAGGACAGGGACTGAACACTGAAGCTTTCTTT. This encodes CASSPGQGLNTEAFF.

This clonotype was recorded many times. The rearrangement uses TRBV9 and TRBJ2-3, with D possibly being TRBD1 or TRBD2 (6 bases each). The CDR3 runs 16 residues. Between the trimmed V and J ends, which lost 1 base and 3 bases, there was a span of 15 bases. Germline assignment: CDR1 SGDLS and CDR2 YYNGEE. Here the CDR3 DNA reads TGTGCCAGCAGCGTATTAGGGGGGTCGAAGACAGATACGCAGTATTTT. This sequence encodes CASSVLGGSKTDTQYF.

The chain uses TRBV27 and TRBJ2-7; tentatively, D is TRBD2 (10 bases). Germline loops: CDR1 MNHEY, CDR2 SMNVEV (reference sequence). Trimming pared 10 bases from V and 2 bases from J, leaving 24 bases between. The CDR3 has 16 amino acids. CDR3 nucleotide sequence: TGTGCCACCAAGGGACAGGGCCTAGCGGGAGCCTACGAGCAGTACTTC. Its translation is CATKGQGLAGAYEQYF.